This T cell receptor beta chain was identified during a study of blood T cell repertoires in COVID-19. Across the whole study: The origin of the acute and convalescent COVID-19 samples was the United States, Italy and Spain. Sources were T cells, B-cell-depleted T cells, or PBMCs; the material itself was cDNA or gDNA.

This clone was observed once. As handled by the study authors: Estimates of nucleated cell counts were drawn from the amplification of reference gene primers. Measured with immunoSEQ multiplex PCR; TCRdb has only the in-frame clones, and not every one. D and trimming were read from the DNA, whereas the V and J calls and clone size are those reported in that table. This sample has under 200,000 clones, with around 80% found just once. Sequencing used peripheral blood. The TCR comes from a young man with active or convalescent COVID-19.

CDR3 residues: CASSADSRVIADEQFF. The CDR3 coding sequence is TGTGCCAGCAGTGCGGACTCGCGGGTCATCGCGGATGAGCAGTTCTTC. The chain is built from TRBV27 and TRBJ2-1; tentatively, D is TRBD2 (5 bases). Germline values: CDR1 MNHEY, CDR2 SMNVEV (reference sequence). Trimming took 5 bases from V and 8 from J, leaving 22 bases between them. The CDR3 is 16 residues long.